The 21 T cell receptor beta chains reported below all come from one sample, sequenced in a study of T cells in Graves' hyperthyroidism and ophthalmopathy. The TCR beta CDR3 regions underwent amplification using RNA transcripts as the source. With the HTBI primer set, the TCR CDR3 went through a first round of RT-PCR. One entry per CDR3 protein, called by TCRdb with MiXCR from the multiplex PCR reads. The sample yields about 640,000 distinct CDR3 sequences, around 20% seen once. The specimen was blood. These receptors all come from a man under 40 with Graves' ophthalmopathy.

This clonotype appeared a few times. The chain has TRBV7-2 and TRBJ2-2; tentatively, D is TRBD2 (6 bases). The V end lost 0 bases, the J end lost 3 bases, and 11 bases lay between the germline ends. The CDR3 covers 16 residues. Germline V CDR1 and CDR2: SGHTA, FQGNSA. CDR3 sequence: CASSLAGGSYTGELFF. CDR3 nucleotide sequence: TGTGCCAGCAGCTTAGCGGGAGGCTCTTACACCGGGGAGCTGTTTTTT.

This clonotype showed up many times. The chain has TRBV7-2 and TRBJ2-5; the D call may be TRBD1 or TRBD2 (5 bases each). The V and J ends lost 8 bases and 1 base respectively, with 11 bases between them. Germline V gene sequence: CDR1 SGHTA, CDR2 FQGNSA. This CDR3 is built from 13 residues. In DNA form, the CDR3 reads TGTGCCAGCCGAATGGGGGTCCAAGAGACCCAGTACTTC. Its protein is CASRMGVQETQYF.

The chain has TRBV25-1 and TRBJ2-5; 8 positions agree with TRBD2. Trimming cost V 2 bases and J 2 bases; bases outside gene matches: 7. CDR1 is MGHDK, CDR2 SYGVNS, per germline. This CDR3 has 16 residues. CDR3 protein: CASSEGTRTTQETQYF. For the CDR3, the DNA is TGTGCCAGCAGTGAAGGGACTAGGACCACTCAAGAGACCCAGTACTTC.

V and J are TRBV2 and TRBJ2-7; 8 nucleotides align to TRBD2. This CDR3 has 14 amino acids. The trim removed 3 bases at V and 5 bases at J, leaving 6 bases unmatched. The germline CDR1 and CDR2 sequences are SNHLY and FYNNEI. CDR3 protein: CASSEGLETNEQYF. The CDR3 nucleotides are TGTGCCAGCAGTGAGGGACTAGAGACGAACGAGCAGTACTTC.

This clonotype was counted many times. The chain uses TRBV28 and TRBJ2-7; 7 bases agree with TRBD1. The CDR3 contains 15 residues. Germline V lookup: CDR1 MDHEN, CDR2 SYDVKM. V gave up 2 bases and J gave up 3 bases; unmatched junction bases: 7. The DNA for the CDR3 is TGTGCCAGCAGTTTACGTGAGACAGGGTACTACGAGCAGTACTTC. This encodes CASSLRETGYYEQYF.

This clonotype was observed a handful of times. V and J are TRBV6-1 and TRBJ2-3; 9 bases align to TRBD1. CDR1 is MNHNS and CDR2 is SASEGT in the germline V gene. V gave up 7 bases and J gave up 5 bases; unmatched junction bases: 7. CDR3 length: 14 residues. The CDR3 DNA is TGTGCCAGCACCATAGACAGGGGGAAAGATACGCAGTATTTT. Translated, it gives CASTIDRGKDTQYF.

The rearrangement uses TRBV12-3 or TRBV12-4 and TRBJ2-7; D is perhaps TRBD1 or TRBD2 (5 bases each). The V and J ends lost 4 bases and 3 bases respectively, with 10 bases between them. The CDR3 consists of 13 residues. The CDR3 nucleotides are TGTGCCAGCAGTTCGGGACGTCTCTACGAGCAGTACTTC. It translates to CASSSGRLYEQYF.

This chain joins TRBV2 and TRBJ1-1, with D perhaps TRBD1 (6 bases). There are 14 residues in the CDR3. V lost 6 bases, J lost 3 bases, and 14 bases lay in between. CDR1 and CDR2 (germline): SNHLY, FYNNEI. The CDR3 protein is CASRPSRGDTEAFF. The CDR3 nucleotides are TGTGCCAGCAGACCTTCCAGGGGAGACACTGAAGCTTTCTTT.

This clonotype has a count of ten or more. The chain's CDR3 is CASSLSGAANTGELFF. As DNA, the CDR3 is TGCGCCAGCAGCTTGAGTGGGGCTGCGAACACCGGGGAGCTGTTTTTT. The chain employs TRBV5-1 and TRBJ2-2; tentative D call: TRBD1 (5 bases). V was shortened by 1 base and J by 0 bases, with 10 bases between the two germline ends. Germline loops: CDR1 SGHRS, CDR2 YFSETQ. The CDR3 has 16 residues.

This clonotype has a count of ten or more. The gene calls are TRBV5-1 and TRBJ2-1, with 9 bases identical to TRBD1. The CDR3 is 17 residues long. Germline-derived CDR1 and CDR2 are SGHRS and YFSETQ. V dropped 2 bases and J dropped 4; count of bases not matched to a gene: 10. The chain's CDR3 is CASSFSVAGQGYNEQFF. CDR3 nucleotides: TGCGCCAGCAGCTTTTCGGTCGCGGGACAGGGATACAATGAGCAGTTCTTC.

The chain is built from TRBV20-1 and TRBJ2-5; 7 bases align to TRBD1. V lost 5 bases and J lost 0; bases outside the gene matches: 6. CDR1 DFQATT and CDR2 SNEGSKA come from the germline V gene (reference sequence). The CDR3 covers 14 residues. CDR3 protein: CSARRQGNQETQYF. CDR3 bases: TGCAGTGCTCGCCGACAGGGAAACCAAGAGACCCAGTACTTC.

This clonotype has a handful of counts. The gene calls are TRBV28 and TRBJ2-7; TRBD2 matches 8 bases. V shed 6 bases, J shed 2 bases, and the junction held 9 bases outside the gene matches. Germline lookup yields CDR1 MDHEN and CDR2 SYDVKM. The CDR3 consists of 15 residues. The CDR3 nucleotides are TGTGCCAGCAGCCACGGGGGGGTGGTCCCCTACGAGCAGTACTTC. It encodes CASSHGGVVPYEQYF.

The V gene is TRBV2, the J gene TRBJ2-1; possibly TRBD2 for D (6 bases). Deletions cut 7 bases from V and 5 bases from J, with 15 bases between. Germline CDR1 is SNHLY and CDR2 is FYNNEI. The CDR3 runs 14 residues. The CDR3: CASNLGLVDNEQFF. CDR3 nucleotide sequence: TGTGCCAGCAACCTGGGACTGGTCGACAATGAGCAGTTCTTC. Using reference TRBV2 and TRBJ2-1 for the parts outside the CDR3, the full variable domain is EPEVTQTPSHQVTQMGQEVILRCVPISNHLYFYWYRQILGQKVEFLVSFYNNEISEKSEIFDDQFSVERPDGSNFTLKIRSTKLEDSAMYFCASNLGLVDNEQFFGPGTRLTVL.

This clonotype was detected many times. J is TRBJ2-2 and V is TRBV28, with 9 bases identical to TRBD2. CDR1 MDHEN and CDR2 SYDVKM come from the germline V gene. CDR3 length: 15 amino acids. Trimming removed 4 bases from V and 6 bases from J; junction bases left unmatched: 6. The CDR3 nucleotides read TGTGCCAGCAGTTCCGGGACTAGCTGGCCCGGGGAGCTGTTTTTT. It translates to CASSSGTSWPGELFF.

The chain combines TRBV30 with TRBJ2-1; D unresolved. Germline CDR1 is GTSNPN and CDR2 is SVGIG (reference sequence). The CDR3 spans 15 residues. With 0 bases removed from V and 0 bases from J, the gap between germline ends came to 9 bases. The CDR3 bases are TGTGCCTGGAGTGTAGGCGTAAGCTCCTACAATGAGCAGTTCTTC. Its protein product is CAWSVGVSSYNEQFF.

A few counts support this clonotype. The chain recombines TRBV7-9 with TRBJ1-2, with D perhaps matching TRBD1 (5 bases). The germline CDR1 and CDR2 sequences are SEHNR and FQNEAQ (reference sequence). Trimming removed 8 bases at V and 0 bases at J, with 16 bases between. The CDR3 consists of 15 residues. The DNA of the CDR3 is TGTGCCAGCTCCGGAGCGGGGGGAGCTAACTATGGCTACACCTTC. Amino acid sequence: CASSGAGGANYGYTF.

This clonotype was detected only a few times. V gene TRBV28 combines with J gene TRBJ2-1; no definite D call. The CDR3 runs 16 residues. Between the trimmed V and J ends, which lost 4 bases and 8 bases, there was a span of 21 bases. Germline assignment: CDR1 MDHEN and CDR2 SYDVKM. CDR3 protein: CASSSPGQATLHEQFF. CDR3 DNA: TGTGCCAGCAGTTCCCCCGGGCAGGCCACATTACATGAGCAGTTCTTC.

This clonotype was observed a few times. The rearrangement links TRBV15 to TRBJ2-3, with D possibly TRBD2 on 5 matching bases. Germline V gene sequence: CDR1 LNHNV, CDR2 YYDKDF (reference sequence). The CDR3 runs to 15 residues. The V end lost 1 base, the J end lost 0 bases, and 8 bases lay between the germline ends. The CDR3 region has the DNA TGTGCCACCAGCAGAGGCCTAGCCAGCACAGATACGCAGTATTTT. Protein: CATSRGLASTDTQYF.

The V and J genes are TRBV20-1 and TRBJ2-3; D assignment may be TRBD1 or TRBD2 (5 bases each). V was pared by 0 bases and J by 4 bases, with 17 bases between. This CDR3 is 16 amino acids long. Germline assignment: CDR1 DFQATT and CDR2 SNEGSKA (reference sequence). The CDR3: CSARDPGSRGPDTQYF. CDR3 nucleotide sequence: TGCAGTGCTAGAGATCCAGGGAGCCGGGGCCCAGATACGCAGTATTTT.

This clonotype occurred a few times. CDR3 sequence (DNA): TGCAGTGCTAGATACGCCCAAGAGACCCAGTACTTC. Its translation: CSARYAQETQYF. This chain connects TRBV20-1 to TRBJ2-5; D unclear. Germline loops: CDR1 DFQATT, CDR2 SNEGSKA (reference sequence). V was trimmed by 2 bases and J by 1 base, leaving 5 bases between them. The CDR3 runs to 12 residues.

Of note for this clonotype: This may be a read error: a much more frequent sequence differs by one nucleotide. The V and J genes are TRBV5-1 and TRBJ2-1; 12 nucleotides align to TRBD1. V shed 0 bases, J shed 5 bases, and the junction held 3 bases outside the gene matches. The CDR3 consists of 16 residues. Germline values: CDR1 SGHRS, CDR2 YFSETQ. The DNA of the CDR3 is TGCGCCAGCAGCTTGGGGGGACAGGGGGCCCACAATGAGCAGTTCTTC. Translating gives CASSLGGQGAHNEQFF. The whole variable domain, remainder taken from reference TRBV5-1 and TRBJ2-1, is KAGVTQTPRYLIKTRGQQVTLSCSPISGHRSVSWYQQTPGQGLQFLFEYFSETQRNKGNFPGRFSGRQFSNSRSEMNVSTLELGDSALYLCASSLGGQGAHNEQFFGPGTRLTVL.